Detailed here is one T cell receptor (beta chain). The data derive from a study of cytomegalovirus exposure and HLA in healthy donors. Trimming cost V 4 bases and J 11 bases; bases outside gene matches: 2. The CDR3 totals 12 residues. CDR1 and CDR2 from the germline V gene are MNHEY and SVGAGI. PCR involved 60 Vbeta and 13 Jbeta primers. Sequencing used immunoSEQ multiplex PCR; TCRdb keeps in-frame clones, though not all of them. The sample lists about 140,000 clones, 65% to 85% occurring once. Specimen: PBMCs. The chain uses TRBV6-5 and TRBJ2-1; TRBD2 agrees at 10 bases. The TCR originated in a male donor in good health and CMV-seronegative. CDR3 protein: CASSFTSGKQFF. DNA for the CDR3: TGTGCCAGCAGTTTTACTAGCGGGAAGCAGTTCTTC.